These T cell receptor beta chains were read from a single sample in a study of blood T cell repertoires in COVID-19. Profiling relied on immunoSEQ multiplex PCR, and the TCRdb table lists in-frame clones only, not all of them. The sample shows some 29,000 clones, about 89% of them seen only once. Sequencing input: peripheral blood. These receptor sequences come from a human donor in a cohort sampled during active COVID-19. The CDR3 runs from the conserved cysteine through the conserved F or W. Fields, in order: D gene, J gene, CDR3 length, V gene, clone size, CDR3 DNA, CDR3 protein. The D gene is left open where the match is weak. Clone size is not always given. Where it is, it says once, few, many or a class for expanded clones.

d_call: NA; j_call: TRBJ2-5; cdr3_length: 14; v_call: TRBV28; clone_size: NA; cdr3_nt: TGTGCCAGCAGCCCCGGACAGCTTAAAGAGACCCAGTACTTC; cdr3_aa: CASSPGQLKETQYF
d_call: TRBD2; j_call: TRBJ2-3; cdr3_length: 15; v_call: TRBV5-1; clone_size: once; cdr3_nt: TGCGCCAGCAGCCGGGCGGGGGTTGGCCCAGATACGCAGTATTTT; cdr3_aa: CASSRAGVGPDTQYF
d_call: NA; j_call: TRBJ2-7; cdr3_length: 14; v_call: TRBV11-2; clone_size: NA; cdr3_nt: TGTGCCAGCAGCTTAGTTACTTTCGACTACGAGCAGTACTTC; cdr3_aa: CASSLVTFDYEQYF
d_call: NA; j_call: TRBJ1-6; cdr3_length: 17; v_call: TRBV7-2; clone_size: NA; cdr3_nt: TGTGCCAGCAGCTTAGGCGGCCTGGAGAGGCTCCAATCACCCCTCCACTTT; cdr3_aa: CASSLGGLERLQSPLHF
d_call: NA; j_call: TRBJ1-1; cdr3_length: 17; v_call: TRBV6-2/TRBV6-3; clone_size: NA; cdr3_nt: TGTGCCAGCAGTTACTCGAGGCGGGGTAGGGTGAACACTGAAGCTTTCTTT; cdr3_aa: CASSYSRRGRVNTEAFF
d_call: TRBD1; j_call: TRBJ1-4; cdr3_length: 14; v_call: TRBV10-3; clone_size: NA; cdr3_nt: TGTGCCATCAGCCGGACAGGGGCAGGGGAAAAACTGTTTTTT; cdr3_aa: CAISRTGAGEKLFF
d_call: NA; j_call: TRBJ1-5; cdr3_length: 13; v_call: TRBV7-2; clone_size: NA; cdr3_nt: TGTGCCAGCGCGAGGTATAGCAATCAGCCCCAGCATTTT; cdr3_aa: CASARYSNQPQHF
d_call: NA; j_call: TRBJ1-5; cdr3_length: 15; v_call: TRBV5-8; clone_size: once; cdr3_nt: TGTGCCAGCAGCCAGACAGGTGATAGCAATCAGCCCCAGCATTTT; cdr3_aa: CASSQTGDSNQPQHF
d_call: TRBD1; j_call: TRBJ1-2; cdr3_length: 11; v_call: TRBV7-9; clone_size: NA; cdr3_nt: TGTGCCAGCTCGGCAGGGGGGAGCTACACCTTC; cdr3_aa: CASSAGGSYTF
d_call: NA; j_call: TRBJ1-2; cdr3_length: 14; v_call: TRBV5-1; clone_size: NA; cdr3_nt: TGCGCCAGCAGCTTGGACGGCAGGGGCTATGGCTACACCTTC; cdr3_aa: CASSLDGRGYGYTF
d_call: NA; j_call: TRBJ2-7; cdr3_length: 15; v_call: TRBV5-1; clone_size: NA; cdr3_nt: TGCGCCAGCAGCCGCCGGGGAGACGAAAACTACGAGCAGTACTTC; cdr3_aa: CASSRRGDENYEQYF
d_call: TRBD1; j_call: TRBJ2-1; cdr3_length: 15; v_call: TRBV5-6; clone_size: few; cdr3_nt: TGTGCCAGCAGCTTAACAGGGGGTGTGCACAATGAGCAGTTCTTC; cdr3_aa: CASSLTGGVHNEQFF
d_call: TRBD1; j_call: TRBJ1-1; cdr3_length: 15; v_call: TRBV28; clone_size: NA; cdr3_nt: TGTGCCAGCAGCGACCCCAGGGGGCAGAACACTGAAGCTTTCTTT; cdr3_aa: CASSDPRGQNTEAFF
d_call: NA; j_call: TRBJ1-4; cdr3_length: 19; v_call: TRBV23-1; clone_size: NA; cdr3_nt: TGCGCCAGCGCAATCTTACCCCAGGGGAGGGATCAAGATAATGAAAAACTGTTTTTT; cdr3_aa: CASAILPQGRDQDNEKLFF
d_call: TRBD2; j_call: TRBJ2-7; cdr3_length: 17; v_call: TRBV7-3; clone_size: NA; cdr3_nt: TGTGCCAGCAGCGATAAAGTCGGACTAGCGCGGACCTACGAGCAGTACTTC; cdr3_aa: CASSDKVGLARTYEQYF
d_call: TRBD1; j_call: TRBJ1-1; cdr3_length: 14; v_call: TRBV3-1/TRBV3-2; clone_size: few; cdr3_nt: TGTGCCAGCAGCACCCGACAGGGGAACACTGAAGCTTTCTTT; cdr3_aa: CASSTRQGNTEAFF
d_call: TRBD2; j_call: TRBJ2-3; cdr3_length: 14; v_call: TRBV18; clone_size: NA; cdr3_nt: TGTGCCAGCTCACCACTGACTAGCGGGGGTACGCAGTATTTT; cdr3_aa: CASSPLTSGGTQYF
d_call: NA; j_call: TRBJ1-2; cdr3_length: 13; v_call: TRBV7-9; clone_size: NA; cdr3_nt: TGTGCCAGCAGCTTCAGTAGCGTAGCGGGCTACACCTTC; cdr3_aa: CASSFSSVAGYTF
d_call: NA; j_call: TRBJ1-2; cdr3_length: 17; v_call: TRBV14; clone_size: NA; cdr3_nt: TGTGCCAGCAGCCGAAGTGGATTGGGGAAAGGGGACTATGGCTACACCTTC; cdr3_aa: CASSRSGLGKGDYGYTF
d_call: NA; j_call: TRBJ2-7; cdr3_length: 14; v_call: TRBV29-1; clone_size: NA; cdr3_nt: TGCAGCGTTGACCGACAGCCAGCCTCCTACGAGCAGTACTTC; cdr3_aa: CSVDRQPASYEQYF
d_call: NA; j_call: TRBJ2-4; cdr3_length: 17; v_call: TRBV21-1; clone_size: NA; cdr3_nt: TGTGCCAGGGGCAAGCTAGCGGGCCTCCGGTCAAAAAACATTCAGTACTTC; cdr3_aa: CARGKLAGLRSKNIQYF
d_call: TRBD1; j_call: TRBJ1-3; cdr3_length: 15; v_call: TRBV5-8; clone_size: once; cdr3_nt: TGTGCCAGCAGCTTGGGGACAGGGAAGGGAAACACCATATATTTT; cdr3_aa: CASSLGTGKGNTIYF
d_call: TRBD1; j_call: TRBJ1-6; cdr3_length: 17; v_call: TRBV6-1; clone_size: few; cdr3_nt: TGTGCCAGCAGTGACGGAAGGGGGCGGTCCTATAATTCACCCCTCCACTTT; cdr3_aa: CASSDGRGRSYNSPLHF
d_call: TRBD1; j_call: TRBJ2-7; cdr3_length: 15; v_call: TRBV7-2; clone_size: NA; cdr3_nt: TGTGCCAGCAGCGACCGGGACAGGCTAGCCTACGAGCAGTACTTC; cdr3_aa: CASSDRDRLAYEQYF
d_call: NA; j_call: TRBJ2-3; cdr3_length: 15; v_call: TRBV13; clone_size: NA; cdr3_nt: TGTGCCAGCTATAAGGCTAGCAGAGCCACAGATACGCAGTATTTT; cdr3_aa: CASYKASRATDTQYF
d_call: NA; j_call: TRBJ1-4; cdr3_length: 12; v_call: TRBV3-1/TRBV3-2; clone_size: once; cdr3_nt: TGTGCCAGCACAAGGTGGAGAGAAAAACTGTTTTTT; cdr3_aa: CASTRWREKLFF
d_call: TRBD1; j_call: TRBJ1-6; cdr3_length: 21; v_call: TRBV7-7; clone_size: NA; cdr3_nt: TGTGCTAGCAGCCTAGGACCGGGGACAGTGGGAATTAGCTCCTATAATTCACCCCTCCACTTT; cdr3_aa: CASSLGPGTVGISSYNSPLHF
d_call: NA; j_call: TRBJ1-3; cdr3_length: 12; v_call: TRBV19; clone_size: NA; cdr3_nt: TGTGCCAGCCCAACCAGGGGATACACCATATATTTT; cdr3_aa: CASPTRGYTIYF
d_call: NA; j_call: TRBJ1-3; cdr3_length: 15; v_call: TRBV7-2; clone_size: NA; cdr3_nt: TGTGCCAGCAGCTTAAGGACAGTGACTGGAAACACCATATATTTT; cdr3_aa: CASSLRTVTGNTIYF
d_call: NA; j_call: TRBJ2-7; cdr3_length: 14; v_call: TRBV5-1; clone_size: NA; cdr3_nt: TGCGCCAGCAGCTTGTATGAGACAGCCTACGAGCAGTACTTC; cdr3_aa: CASSLYETAYEQYF
d_call: NA; j_call: TRBJ2-3; cdr3_length: 13; v_call: TRBV4-1; clone_size: NA; cdr3_nt: TGCGCCAGCAGCCAAGATCCGAGGGATACGCAGTATTTT; cdr3_aa: CASSQDPRDTQYF
d_call: NA; j_call: TRBJ1-1; cdr3_length: 14; v_call: TRBV5-4; clone_size: NA; cdr3_nt: TGTGCCAGCAGCTTGGCGGGAACTGGTACTGAAGCTTTCTTT; cdr3_aa: CASSLAGTGTEAFF
d_call: TRBD1; j_call: TRBJ1-1; cdr3_length: 15; v_call: TRBV6-6; clone_size: NA; cdr3_nt: TGTGCCAGCAGTAAGGACAGGGAAATGAACACTGAAGCTTTCTTT; cdr3_aa: CASSKDREMNTEAFF
d_call: NA; j_call: TRBJ2-7; cdr3_length: 13; v_call: TRBV4-3; clone_size: NA; cdr3_nt: TGCGCCAGCAGCCAGGGGAAAGGGGGAGAGCAGTACTTC; cdr3_aa: CASSQGKGGEQYF
d_call: TRBD2; j_call: TRBJ2-2; cdr3_length: 17; v_call: TRBV11-2; clone_size: NA; cdr3_nt: TGTGCCAGCAGCTTCTCACGGCTAGCGGGGGCCGGCGGGGAGCTGTTTTTT; cdr3_aa: CASSFSRLAGAGGELFF
d_call: NA; j_call: TRBJ2-7; cdr3_length: 12; v_call: TRBV7-8; clone_size: NA; cdr3_nt: TGTGCCAGCAGCTTAGCTACCTACGAGCAGTACTTC; cdr3_aa: CASSLATYEQYF
d_call: TRBD1; j_call: TRBJ1-1; cdr3_length: 18; v_call: TRBV11-3; clone_size: NA; cdr3_nt: TGTGCCAGCAGCTTAGTGTGGACAGGAACCTCCACGAACACTGAAGCTTTCTTT; cdr3_aa: CASSLVWTGTSTNTEAFF
d_call: TRBD2; j_call: TRBJ2-7; cdr3_length: 13; v_call: TRBV27; clone_size: once; cdr3_nt: TGTGCCAGCAGTTGGGGGGGGAGCTACGAGCAGTACTTC; cdr3_aa: CASSWGGSYEQYF
d_call: NA; j_call: TRBJ1-1; cdr3_length: 11; v_call: TRBV19; clone_size: NA; cdr3_nt: TGTGCCGGGCTGGAGAACACTGAAGCTTTCTTT; cdr3_aa: CAGLENTEAFF
d_call: TRBD2; j_call: TRBJ2-1; cdr3_length: 15; v_call: TRBV6-4; clone_size: NA; cdr3_nt: TGTGCCAGCAGTAAACTAGCGGGGGAAAACAATGAGCAGTTCTTC; cdr3_aa: CASSKLAGENNEQFF
d_call: NA; j_call: TRBJ1-2; cdr3_length: 15; v_call: TRBV9; clone_size: NA; cdr3_nt: TGTGCCAGCAGCGTAGACGGTGGGGGGGGCTATGGCTACACCTTC; cdr3_aa: CASSVDGGGGYGYTF
d_call: NA; j_call: TRBJ2-7; cdr3_length: 14; v_call: TRBV7-9; clone_size: NA; cdr3_nt: TGTGCCAGCAGCTCAAGAAAGCGCTCCTACGAGCAGTACTTC; cdr3_aa: CASSSRKRSYEQYF